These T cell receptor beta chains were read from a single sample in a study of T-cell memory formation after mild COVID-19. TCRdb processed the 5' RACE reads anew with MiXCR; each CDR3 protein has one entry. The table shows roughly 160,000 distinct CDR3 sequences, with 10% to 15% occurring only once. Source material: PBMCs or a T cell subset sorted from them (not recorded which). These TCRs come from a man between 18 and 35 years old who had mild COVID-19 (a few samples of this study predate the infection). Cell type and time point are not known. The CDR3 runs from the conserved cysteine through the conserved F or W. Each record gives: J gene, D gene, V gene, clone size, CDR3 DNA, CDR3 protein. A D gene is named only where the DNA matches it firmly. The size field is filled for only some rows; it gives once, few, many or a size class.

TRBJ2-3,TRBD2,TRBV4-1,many,TGCGCCAGCAGCCAAGAAACTAGCGGGGATACGCAGTATTTT,CASSQETSGDTQYF
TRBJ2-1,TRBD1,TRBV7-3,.,TGTGCCAGCAGCCCCCGCGGACAGGCGTCCAATGAGCAGTTCTTC,CASSPRGQASNEQFF
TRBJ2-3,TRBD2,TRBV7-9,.,TGTGCCAGTGGACTAGCGGACCCAGATACGCAGTATTTT,CASGLADPDTQYF
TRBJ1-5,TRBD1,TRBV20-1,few,TGCAGTGGGACACAGGGGGCTGATAATCAGCCCCAGCATTTT,CSGTQGADNQPQHF
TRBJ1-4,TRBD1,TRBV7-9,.,TGTGCCAGCAGCCCAGGGGGGACTGGGATGACGACTAATGAAAAACTGTTTTTT,CASSPGGTGMTTNEKLFF
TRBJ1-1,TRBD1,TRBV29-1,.,TGCAGCGCCCGGACAGGGGGTGAAGCTTTCTTT,CSARTGGEAFF
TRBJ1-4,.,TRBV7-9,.,TGTGCCAGCAGCTTAGTCGGGACAACTAATGAAAAACTGTTTTTT,CASSLVGTTNEKLFF
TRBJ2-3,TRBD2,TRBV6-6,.,TGTGCCAGCAACAGGAGGCTAGCGGGCTCCACAGATACGCAGTATTTT,CASNRRLAGSTDTQYF
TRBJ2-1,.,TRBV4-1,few,TGCGCCAGCAGCCAAGATAGGGGAGCGGAGGGGTACAATGAGCAGTTCTTC,CASSQDRGAEGYNEQFF
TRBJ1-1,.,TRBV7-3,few,TGTGCCAGCAGCCCCACAGGGAGGGGGACTGAAGCTTTCTTT,CASSPTGRGTEAFF
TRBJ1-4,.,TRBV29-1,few,TGCAGCGTCCGACGAGGGGATCGAACTAATGAAAAACTGTTTTTT,CSVRRGDRTNEKLFF
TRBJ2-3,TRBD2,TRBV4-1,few,TGCGCCAGCAGCCGTCTGGGGCGGGAGGCCACAGATACGCAGTATTTT,CASSRLGREATDTQYF
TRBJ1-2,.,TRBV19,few,TGTGCCAGTAGCTGGCAGGCGTTCAGAGGTGGCTACACCTTC,CASSWQAFRGGYTF
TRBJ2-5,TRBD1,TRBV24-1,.,TGTGCCACCAGTGAGGAACCGGGACAGCAAGAGACCCAGTACTTC,CATSEEPGQQETQYF
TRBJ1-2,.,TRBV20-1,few,TGCAGTGCTAGTCCTCGGGCGGATTATGGCTACACCTTC,CSASPRADYGYTF
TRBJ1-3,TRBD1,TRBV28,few,TGTGCCAGCGGATTAGCAGGGGGGGGCGGAAACACCATATATTTT,CASGLAGGGGNTIYF
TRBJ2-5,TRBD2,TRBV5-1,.,TGCGCCAGCAGCAAACTTAGCGGGGGGCAGGGAGAGACCCAGTACTTC,CASSKLSGGQGETQYF
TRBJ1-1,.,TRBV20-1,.,TGCAGTGCTAGAGACGCCCGACAGAACACTGAAGCTTTCTTT,CSARDARQNTEAFF
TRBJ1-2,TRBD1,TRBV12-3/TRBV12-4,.,TGTGCCAGCAGTTTACGGGGACAGGGGTTGGAGGGCTACACCTTC,CASSLRGQGLEGYTF
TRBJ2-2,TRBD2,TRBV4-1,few,TGCGCCAGCAGCCAGCGGGGGACTCCGAACACCGGGGAGCTGTTTTTT,CASSQRGTPNTGELFF
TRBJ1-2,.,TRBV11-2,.,TGTGCCAGCAGCTTAAGGGGGACCAACTATGGCTACACCTTC,CASSLRGTNYGYTF
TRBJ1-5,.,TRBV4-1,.,TGCGCCAGCAGCCAAGAGGGCCGGCCCCAGCATTTT,CASSQEGRPQHF
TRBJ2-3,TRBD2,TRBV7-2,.,TGTGCCAGCAGCTTAGGGACTAGCGCAGATACGCAGTATTTT,CASSLGTSADTQYF
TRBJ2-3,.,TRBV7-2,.,TGTGCCAGCAGCCCAGGGATCACAGATACGCAGTATTTT,CASSPGITDTQYF
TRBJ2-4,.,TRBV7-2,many,TGTGCCAGCAGCTCCCTACGAAGGGACATTCAGTACTTC,CASSSLRRDIQYF
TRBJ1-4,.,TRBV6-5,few,TGTGCCAGCAGTTACCGGACAACCATTGAAAAACTGTTTTTT,CASSYRTTIEKLFF
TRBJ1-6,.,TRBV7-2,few,TGTGCCAGCAGCTTAGGGGGCGAAGGCGGCTCACCCCTCCACTTT,CASSLGGEGGSPLHF
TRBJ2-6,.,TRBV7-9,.,TGTGCCAGCAGCTTAAGAGGGAACGGGGCCAACGTCCTGACTTTC,CASSLRGNGANVLTF
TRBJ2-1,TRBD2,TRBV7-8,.,TGTGCCAGCAGCCCCGGGGTACTAGCGCGTAATGAGCAGTTCTTC,CASSPGVLARNEQFF
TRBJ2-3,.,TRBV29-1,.,TGCAGCGTTGTCCGGGGGCAATTGGATACGCAGTATTTT,CSVVRGQLDTQYF
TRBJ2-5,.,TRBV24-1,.,TGTGCCACCAGTGACCCGGACGGGGAGACCCAGTACTTC,CATSDPDGETQYF
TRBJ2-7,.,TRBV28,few,TGTGCCAGCACCGCAGACCCCTACGAGCAGTACTTC,CASTADPYEQYF
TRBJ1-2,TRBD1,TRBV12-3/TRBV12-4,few,TGTGCCAGCAGTCTTAGCCCGTTACAGGGGGGCTACACCTTC,CASSLSPLQGGYTF